This T cell receptor (beta chain) was sequenced in a study of cytomegalovirus exposure and HLA in healthy donors. Study in general: A data release that came early held around 85 million unique TCRs from HLA-typed donors. The study's findings and limits: Diagnosis of cytomegalovirus status made by the classifier reportedly showed high specificity and sensitivity.

With 60 Vbeta and 13 Jbeta primers, the PCR was carried out. Authors' data handling: There were tens of millions of unique TCR beta chains by a later count, and 10 million to 12 million of them were shared. Sequencing was performed with immunoSEQ multiplex PCR; in TCRdb, only in-frame clones are kept and a portion is missing. That table is the source of V, J and clone size, and D and trimming were worked out from the DNA. The top ten clones hold approximately 1.1% of a sample with around 130,000 clones, around 86% of them seen once. In the case of this clone: The antigen is not known.

Germline values: CDR1 MNHEY, CDR2 SVGAGI. V was pared by 2 bases and J by 7 bases, with 9 bases of the junction left unmatched. This CDR3 has 15 residues. The donors, nominally healthy at sampling, likely had unrecorded immune exposures. The origin of this receptor is a female donor in good health and CMV-seronegative. The chain carries TRBV6-5 and TRBJ1-2; 8 nucleotides agree with TRBD1. Source material: PBMCs. CDR3 in amino acids: CASSYGGRGPSGYTF. CDR3 nucleotides: TGTGCCAGCAGTTACGGGGGCAGGGGGCCCTCTGGCTACACCTTC.